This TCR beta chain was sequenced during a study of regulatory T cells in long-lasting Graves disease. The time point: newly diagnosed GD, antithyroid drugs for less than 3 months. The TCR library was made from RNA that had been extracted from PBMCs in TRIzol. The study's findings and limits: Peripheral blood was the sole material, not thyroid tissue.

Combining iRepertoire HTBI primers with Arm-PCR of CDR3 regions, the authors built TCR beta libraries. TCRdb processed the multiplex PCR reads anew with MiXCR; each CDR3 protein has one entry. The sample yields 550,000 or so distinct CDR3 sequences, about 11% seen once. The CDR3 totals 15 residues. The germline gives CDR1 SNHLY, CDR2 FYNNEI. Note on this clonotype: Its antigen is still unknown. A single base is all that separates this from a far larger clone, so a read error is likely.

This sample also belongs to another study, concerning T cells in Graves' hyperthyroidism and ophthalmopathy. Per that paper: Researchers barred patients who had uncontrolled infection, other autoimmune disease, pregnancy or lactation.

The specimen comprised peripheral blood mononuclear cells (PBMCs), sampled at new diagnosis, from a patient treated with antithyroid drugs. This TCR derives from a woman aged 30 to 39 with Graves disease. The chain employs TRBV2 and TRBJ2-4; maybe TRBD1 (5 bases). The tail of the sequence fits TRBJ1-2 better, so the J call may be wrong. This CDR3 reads CARSYSPRGGYGYTF. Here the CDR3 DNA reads TGTGCCAGGAGTTATTCCCCTCGGGGGGGCTATGGCTACACCTTC.